This record concerns one TCR beta chain sequence. Germline CDR1 reads LNHNV; CDR2 reads YYDKDF (reference sequence). Unmatched junction bases numbered 10, after V lost 2 bases and J lost 0 bases. The CDR3 contains 18 residues. Study processing details: Amplified reference gene primers provided the basis for estimating nucleated cell counts. The protocol was immunoSEQ multiplex PCR, while the TCRdb copy is restricted to in-frame clones and leaves out a portion. For V, J and clone size, that table is used; D and trimming come from the DNA. The sample gives roughly 190,000 clones, about 88% of which show up once; 7% to 8% is in the top ten. These data are taken from a study of blood T cell repertoires in COVID-19. The wider study: Acute and convalescent COVID-19 samples came from the United States, Italy and Spain. T cells, B-cell-depleted T cells, or PBMCs supplied cDNA or gDNA.

Sequencing input: peripheral blood. The J gene is TRBJ1-1, the V gene TRBV15; 9 bases align to TRBD1. This sequence originates from a woman of 80 years or more in a cohort sampled during active or convalescent COVID-19. CDR3 nucleotide sequence: TGTGCCACCAGCAGAACCCGGACAGGGGAGACAATGAACACTGAAGCTTTCTTT. The encoded protein is CATSRTRTGETMNTEAFF.